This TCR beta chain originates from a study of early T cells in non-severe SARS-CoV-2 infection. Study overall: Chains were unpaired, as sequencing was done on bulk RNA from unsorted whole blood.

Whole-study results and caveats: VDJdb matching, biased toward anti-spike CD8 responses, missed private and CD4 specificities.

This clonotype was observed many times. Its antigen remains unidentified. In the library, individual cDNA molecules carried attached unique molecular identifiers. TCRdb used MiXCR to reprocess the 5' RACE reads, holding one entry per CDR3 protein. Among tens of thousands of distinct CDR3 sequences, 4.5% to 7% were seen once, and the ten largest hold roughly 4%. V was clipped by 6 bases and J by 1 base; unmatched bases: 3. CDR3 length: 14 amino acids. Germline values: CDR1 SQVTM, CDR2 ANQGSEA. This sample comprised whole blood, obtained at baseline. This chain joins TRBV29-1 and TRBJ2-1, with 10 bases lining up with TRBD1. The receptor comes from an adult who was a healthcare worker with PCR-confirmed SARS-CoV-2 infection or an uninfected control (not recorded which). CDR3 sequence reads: CSVTGQGSYNEQFF. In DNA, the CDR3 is TGCAGCGTAACGGGACAGGGGTCCTACAATGAGCAGTTCTTC.